What follows describes a single T cell receptor beta chain. This record comes from a study of T-cell memory formation after mild COVID-19. TCRdb reanalysed the 5' RACE reads using MiXCR and keeps one entry per CDR3 protein. The sample has fewer than 150,000 distinct CDR3 sequences; 17% are singletons. Germline V gene lookup returns CDR1 MDHEN and CDR2 SYDVKM. The V end was cut by 5 bases, the J end by 6 bases, with 21 bases between. The CDR3 sequence is 16 residues long. This receptor was taken from a man between 18 and 35 years old who had mild COVID-19 (a few samples of this study predate the infection). Cell type and time point are not known. V usage is TRBV28 and J usage is TRBJ2-3; D is perhaps TRBD2 (5 bases). Sequenced: PBMCs or a T cell subset sorted from them (not recorded which). The CDR3 reads CASSQNTGVSGDTQYF. CDR3 in DNA: TGTGCCAGCAGTCAGAACACCGGCGTCTCGGGGGATACGCAGTATTTT.